Each of the 19 T cell receptor beta chains below was sequenced from the same sample in a study of shared clonotypes between healthy human individuals. Method: immunoSEQ multiplex PCR; TCRdb's copy keeps in-frame clones and lacks some. The top ten hold more than 0.1% of the sample, which has 2 million to 2.5 million clones, almost 96% seen once. The sequencing sample was made of naive CD4+ T cells sorted from blood. As to subset: CD45RA+ positively selected. Receptors were obtained from a young man in good health.

This chain's CDR3 is CASSLLQGRGQPQHF. The DNA for the CDR3 is TGTGCCAGCAGTTTACTACAGGGAAGGGGACAGCCCCAGCATTTT. The rearrangement joins TRBV28 to TRBJ1-5; a weak D match, TRBD1 (6 bases). V dropped 2 bases and J dropped 7 bases, with 15 bases sitting between them. The CDR3 runs to 15 residues. In germline, CDR1 is MDHEN, CDR2 SYDVKM.

This sequence joins TRBV4-2 and TRBJ2-7, with 12 positions matching TRBD2. V gave up 3 bases and J gave up 2 bases; unmatched junction bases: 14. The germline V gene encodes CDR1 LGHNA and CDR2 YNFKEQ. The CDR3 contains 19 residues. This CDR3 reads CASSQAFGLAGNPPYEQYF. DNA for the CDR3: TGTGCCAGCAGCCAGGCCTTTGGACTAGCGGGGAACCCGCCCTACGAGCAGTACTTC.

The chain employs TRBV5-1 and TRBJ2-5, with 10 bases lining up with TRBD2. J lost 1 base, V lost 5 bases, and 2 bases had no gene match. Germline-derived CDR1 and CDR2 are SGHRS and YFSETQ. The CDR3 is 14 amino acids. The CDR3 DNA sequence: TGCGCCAGCAGACAGCGGGGGGGCCAAGAGACCCAGTACTTC. This codes for CASRQRGGQETQYF.

About this clone itself: The same CDR3 is also encoded by other DNA sequences in this sample. This chain links TRBV5-1 with TRBJ2-7; 7 nucleotides align to TRBD1. Trimming took 0 bases from V and 2 from J; bases not matched to a gene: 2. There are 14 residues in the CDR3. The germline V gene encodes CDR1 SGHRS and CDR2 YFSETQ. CDR3: CASSLDRGTYEQYF. CDR3 coding DNA: TGCGCCAGCAGCTTGGACAGGGGAACCTACGAGCAGTACTTC.

With regard to this clone: The same CDR3 is also encoded by other DNA sequences in this sample. J is TRBJ2-7 and V is TRBV11-2, with D hard to call. V gave up 0 bases and J gave up 3 bases, with 6 bases separating them. CDR1 and CDR2 from the germline V gene are SGHAT and FQNNGV. The CDR3 length is 13 residues. CDR3 sequence: CASSLDYSYEQYF. The DNA of the CDR3 is TGTGCCAGCAGCTTAGATTACAGCTACGAGCAGTACTTC.

This chain connects TRBV9 to TRBJ1-3; 9 nucleotides match TRBD1. V dropped 3 bases and J dropped 2; count of bases not matched to a gene: 3. The CDR3 length is 15 residues. CDR1 is SGDLS, CDR2 YYNGEE, per germline. CDR3 region: CASSAQGATGNTIYF. CDR3 DNA sequence: TGTGCCAGCAGCGCACAGGGGGCCACTGGAAACACCATATATTTT. The complete variable domain, with remaining parts taken from reference TRBV9 and TRBJ1-3, reads DSGVTQTPKHLITATGQRVTLRCSPRSGDLSVYWYQQSLDQGLQFLIQYYNGEERAKGNILERFSAQQFPDLHSELNLSSLELGDSALYFCASSAQGATGNTIYFGEGSWLTVV.

As to this clone: Within the sample, other DNA sequences also encode this same CDR3. This chain uses TRBV7-6 with TRBJ1-1; no reliable D call. Between the trimmed V and J ends, which lost 2 bases and 5 bases, there was a span of 6 bases. This CDR3 has 12 amino acids. Germline V gene lookup returns CDR1 SGHVS and CDR2 FNYEAQ. The CDR3 region is CASSLSGTEAFF. CDR3 nucleotide sequence: TGTGCCAGCAGCTTAAGCGGGACTGAAGCTTTCTTT.

This clone came up once. The V and J genes are TRBV10-3 and TRBJ1-2; possible D gene TRBD1, 5 bases. Trimming removed 3 bases from V and 8 bases from J, with 13 bases in between. The CDR3 spans 13 residues. Germline values: CDR1 ENHRY, CDR2 SYGVKD. The CDR3 is CAISDTRDGGYTF. CDR3 coding DNA: TGTGCCATCAGTGATACCCGGGACGGGGGCTACACCTTC.

The chain links TRBV18 to TRBJ2-7; the match to TRBD1 covers 9 bases. The V segment lost 3 bases and the J segment 2 bases; nucleotides outside the gene matches: 5. Germline V gene sequence: CDR1 KGHSH, CDR2 LQKENI. The CDR3 extends over 15 amino acids. The CDR3 DNA is TGTGCCAGCTCACCGGAGGGACAGGGCCCCTACGAGCAGTACTTC. This translates into CASSPEGQGPYEQYF.

The chain couples TRBV5-1 to TRBJ1-1, with TRBD1 as a possible D gene (5 bases). V was shortened by 5 bases and J by 1 base, with 12 bases between the two germline ends. CDR3 length: 14 amino acids. Germline lookup yields CDR1 SGHRS and CDR2 YFSETQ. CDR3: CASRPPGPNTEAFF. CDR3 in DNA: TGCGCCAGCAGACCCCCGGGACCGAACACTGAAGCTTTCTTT.

The chain links TRBV6-5 to TRBJ1-1; D not resolved. From germline, CDR1 is MNHEY and CDR2 SVGAGI. This CDR3 spans 13 amino acids. V lost 5 bases to trimming and J lost 0 bases, with 7 bases between them. CDR3 region: CASSRILNTEAFF. The CDR3 DNA reads TGTGCCAGCAGTAGGATCCTGAACACTGAAGCTTTCTTT.

The count of this clone is one. The chain links TRBV6-1 to TRBJ1-2; 8 bases match TRBD1. Losses at the gene ends were 2 bases for V and 4 bases for J; bases not matched to a gene: 6. From germline, CDR1 is MNHNS and CDR2 SASEGT. The CDR3 contains 15 residues. CDR3 DNA sequence: TGTGCCAGCAGTGAATACCACAGGGGGAGCTATGGCTACACCTTC. Encoded protein: CASSEYHRGSYGYTF.

The chain recombines TRBV6-5 with TRBJ2-7, with D possibly being TRBD2 (6 bases). V dropped 5 bases and J dropped 2 bases, with 16 bases sitting between them. The CDR3 extends over 15 amino acids. Germline-derived CDR1 and CDR2 are MNHEY and SVGAGI. CDR3 in amino acids: CASSGAGLGTYEQYF. The CDR3 nucleotides are TGTGCCAGCAGTGGGGCGGGACTGGGAACCTACGAGCAGTACTTC.

The rearrangement links TRBV5-1 to TRBJ2-1, with no clear D. Deletions cut 1 base from V and 3 bases from J, with 11 bases between. CDR1 is SGHRS, CDR2 YFSETQ, per germline. The CDR3 contains 15 residues. CDR3 region: CASSLSVAVYNEQFF. The CDR3 DNA reads TGCGCCAGCAGCTTGTCGGTGGCGGTCTACAATGAGCAGTTCTTC.

This clone was recorded only once. J is TRBJ1-2 and V is TRBV9, with TRBD1 matching 7 bases. There are 15 residues in the CDR3. Trimming took 0 bases from V and 5 from J; bases not matched to a gene: 7. Germline V lookup: CDR1 SGDLS, CDR2 YYNGEE. CDR3 in amino acids: CASSVGEGQLYGYTF. The CDR3 nucleotides are TGTGCCAGCAGCGTAGGGGAGGGACAGCTTTATGGCTACACCTTC.

This chain links TRBV7-2 with TRBJ2-7; maybe TRBD2 (6 bases). The CDR3 is 11 amino acids. The germline gives CDR1 SGHTA, CDR2 FQGNSA. Trimming left V 6 bases short and J 6 bases short, with 9 bases between. The CDR3 loop is CASSYSGEQYF. The CDR3 DNA reads as TGTGCCAGCAGTTATAGCGGCGAGCAGTACTTC.

This chain connects TRBV5-1 to TRBJ2-1, with 8 nucleotides matching TRBD1. V lost 0 bases, J lost 6 bases, and 5 bases stayed unmatched. The CDR3 has 15 amino acids. The germline gives CDR1 SGHRS, CDR2 YFSETQ. This chain's CDR3 is CASSLEDRAGNEQFF. CDR3 DNA sequence: TGCGCCAGCAGCTTGGAGGACAGGGCTGGCAATGAGCAGTTCTTC.

The J gene is TRBJ1-3, the V gene TRBV5-8; D remains unclear. The CDR3 is made up of 12 amino acids. The ends were cut back, 0 bases at V and 10 bases at J, with 8 bases in the middle. Per the germline V gene, CDR1 is SGHTS and CDR2 is YDEGEE. CDR3 nucleotides: TGTGCCAGCAGCTTGGCCGGGAAGACCATATATTTT. Translation: CASSLAGKTIYF.

The chain carries TRBV10-3 and TRBJ1-1, with 7 nucleotides matching TRBD1. This CDR3 contains 14 residues. The germline CDR1 and CDR2 sequences are ENHRY and SYGVKD. With 3 bases clipped from V and 1 base from J, the junction kept 2 bases outside the gene matches. CDR3: CAISDRTGNTEAFF. CDR3 DNA: TGTGCCATCAGTGACCGGACAGGGAACACTGAAGCTTTCTTT.